This entry lists 26 T cell receptor beta chains sequenced from one sample in a study of blood T cell repertoires in COVID-19. Profiled with immunoSEQ multiplex PCR; TCRdb holds only in-frame clones, not every one. Of fewer than 400,000 clones listed, 89% are singletons. The specimen was PBMCs or T cells enriched from blood (not recorded which). The source is a man in his 60s who had recovered from COVID-19.

This chain joins TRBV5-1 and TRBJ2-3, with 8 nucleotides matching TRBD2. Germline V lookup: CDR1 SGHRS, CDR2 YFSETQ. With V trimmed by 1 base and J by 2 bases, 9 bases remained unmatched. This CDR3 contains 17 residues. DNA of the CDR3: TGCGCCAGCAGCTTGCTTGGGAGCGGGAGATACACAGATACGCAGTATTTT. The encoded protein is CASSLLGSGRYTDTQYF.

The J gene is TRBJ2-3, the V gene TRBV29-1; a possible D gene is TRBD1 (5 bases). The CDR3 loop spans 12 amino acids. Germline-derived CDR1 and CDR2 are SQVTM and ANQGSEA. Trimming cost V 7 bases and J 2 bases, with 10 bases left between them. This chain's CDR3 is CSGTPDTDTQYF. CDR3 nucleotide sequence: TGCAGCGGGACACCTGACACAGATACGCAGTATTTT.

This chain joins TRBV28 and TRBJ2-2, with TRBD2 matching over 8 bases. CDR1 is MDHEN, CDR2 SYDVKM, per germline. V shed 2 bases and J 5 bases; nucleotides not matched to a gene: 7. The CDR3 is 16 amino acids. CDR3 residues: CASSLDPGGRTGELFF. For the CDR3, the DNA is TGTGCCAGCAGTTTAGATCCGGGAGGGAGGACCGGGGAGCTGTTTTTT.

This rearrangement joins TRBV28 to TRBJ1-5, with D possibly TRBD1 on 5 matching bases. Looked up from germline, CDR1 is MDHEN and CDR2 is SYDVKM. This CDR3 has 14 amino acids. V lost 7 bases and J 3 bases, leaving 13 bases between the germline ends. CDR3 protein: CASIQGLYNQPQHF. CDR3 DNA: TGTGCCAGCATCCAGGGACTTTACAATCAGCCCCAGCATTTT. Supplemented by reference TRBV28 and TRBJ1-5, the full variable domain reads DVKVTQSSRYLVKRTGEKVFLECVQDMDHENMFWYRQDPGLGLRLIYFSYDVKMKEKGDIPEGYSVSREKKERFSLILESASTNQTSMYLCASIQGLYNQPQHFGDGTRLSIL.

V gene TRBV18 combines with J gene TRBJ2-2; 7 bases fit TRBD2. The CDR3 contains 17 residues. Germline V gives CDR1 KGHSH, CDR2 LQKENI. V lost 5 bases, J lost 0 bases, and 9 bases stayed unmatched. The CDR3 nucleotides read TGTGCCAGCTCATGGAGACTAGCCGATGCGAACACCGGGGAGCTGTTTTTT. This sequence encodes CASSWRLADANTGELFF.

This clone was found once. The V gene is TRBV24-1, the J gene TRBJ2-2, with D tentatively TRBD2 (6 bases). The CDR3 extends over 17 amino acids. The V end lost 4 bases, the J end lost 4 bases, and 18 bases lay between the germline ends. CDR1 and CDR2 (germline): KGHDR, SFDVKD. CDR3 in DNA: TGTGCCACCAGTGACCCCCCCAGCGGGCGGGGCACCGGGGAGCTGTTTTTT. This gives the protein CATSDPPSGRGTGELFF.

The chain couples TRBV28 to TRBJ1-6; D is unclear. The V end was cut by 1 base, the J end by 0 bases, with 7 bases between. The V gene's germline CDR1 is MDHEN and CDR2 SYDVKM. CDR3 size: 16 residues. CDR3 nucleotides: TGTGCCAGCAGTTTATACCGTAGCTCCTATAATTCACCCCTCCACTTT. This codes for CASSLYRSSYNSPLHF.

The chain couples TRBV13 to TRBJ2-3, with 8 bases aligning to TRBD1. This CDR3 spans 16 amino acids. In germline, CDR1 is PRHDT, CDR2 FYEKMQ (reference sequence). The J segment lost 3 bases and the V segment lost 5 bases, leaving 10 bases of the junction unmatched. The CDR3 protein is CASSLGQGGTTDTQYF. In DNA form, the CDR3 reads TGTGCCAGCAGCCTCGGACAGGGCGGGACGACAGATACGCAGTATTTT.

The J gene is TRBJ2-3, the V gene TRBV5-1; 10 bases are shared with TRBD1. The length of the CDR3 is 14 residues. Trimming cost V 4 bases and J 3 bases; bases outside gene matches: 2. Germline CDR1 is SGHRS and CDR2 is YFSETQ. The CDR3 sequence is CASSPDRGTDTQYF. CDR3 nucleotides: TGCGCCAGCAGCCCGGACAGGGGGACAGATACGCAGTATTTT.

This clone has just one count. The chain links TRBV7-2 to TRBJ1-1; D remains ambiguous. Trimming shortened V by 0 bases and J by 5 bases, and 7 bases separated the two germline ends. In germline, CDR1 is SGHTA, CDR2 FQGNSA. The length of the CDR3 is 13 residues. This CDR3 is CASSLAFETEAFF. As DNA, the CDR3 is TGTGCCAGCAGCTTAGCGTTTGAGACTGAAGCTTTCTTT. The full variable domain, its missing parts supplied by reference TRBV7-2 and TRBJ1-1, is GAGVSQSPSNKVTEKGKDVELRCDPISGHTALYWYRQSLGQGLEFLIYFQGNSAPDKSGLPSDRFSAERTGGSVSTLTIQRTQQEDSAVYLCASSLAFETEAFFGQGTRLTVV.

The chain combines TRBV2 with TRBJ2-7; 9 bases are a match to TRBD1. With V trimmed by 7 bases and J by 5 bases, 6 bases remained unmatched. The CDR3 extends over 13 amino acids. The V gene's germline CDR1 is SNHLY and CDR2 FYNNEI. The CDR3 nucleotides read TGTGCCAGCAATCTACAGGGGGCAAACGAGCAGTACTTC. Protein product: CASNLQGANEQYF. Drawing the rest from reference TRBV2 and TRBJ2-7, the complete variable domain is EPEVTQTPSHQVTQMGQEVILRCVPISNHLYFYWYRQILGQKVEFLVSFYNNEISEKSEIFDDQFSVERPDGSNFTLKIRSTKLEDSAMYFCASNLQGANEQYFGPGTRLTVT.

The V and J genes are TRBV27 and TRBJ1-4; D not resolved. CDR3 length: 16 residues. V was shortened by 6 bases and J by 2 bases, with 16 bases between the two germline ends. Looked up from germline, CDR1 is MNHEY and CDR2 is SMNVEV (reference sequence). CDR3 DNA: TGTGCCAGCAGACTAGAACCGGCGGGCACTAATGAAAAACTGTTTTTT. It specifies CASRLEPAGTNEKLFF.

The V call is TRBV9, the J call TRBJ2-1; possibly TRBD1 for D (6 bases). CDR1 and CDR2 from the germline V gene are SGDLS and YYNGEE. V lost 4 bases to trimming and J lost 3 bases, with 11 bases between them. The CDR3 totals 14 residues. CDR3 protein: CASSTGDNYNEQFF. CDR3 in DNA: TGTGCCAGCAGCACCGGGGACAACTACAATGAGCAGTTCTTC.

This clone was counted a single time. This chain connects TRBV29-1 to TRBJ2-7; tentative D call: TRBD1 (5 bases). The CDR3 totals 14 residues. Germline-derived CDR1 and CDR2 are SQVTM and ANQGSEA. V lost 3 bases and J lost 0, with 12 bases in between. CDR3 amino acids: CSVDDGRASYEQYF. As DNA, the CDR3 is TGCAGCGTTGATGACGGCAGGGCCTCCTACGAGCAGTACTTC.

The chain has TRBV5-4 and TRBJ1-4; 10 nucleotides align to TRBD1. J lost 7 bases, V lost 1 base, and 10 bases had no gene match. This CDR3 region has 17 residues. CDR1 and CDR2 (germline): SGHNT, YYREEE (reference sequence). CDR3 sequence reads: CASSLYGDRGGSEKLFF. For the CDR3, the DNA is TGTGCCAGCAGCTTGTATGGGGACAGGGGAGGGAGTGAAAAACTGTTTTTT.

To note about this clone: Other DNA sequences within the sample encode an identical CDR3. V is TRBV28 and J is TRBJ2-7; tentative D call: TRBD2 (5 bases). This CDR3 is 14 amino acids long. Germline lookup yields CDR1 MDHEN and CDR2 SYDVKM. Deletions cut 6 bases from V and 1 base from J, with 13 bases between. The CDR3 here is CASRSPSGSYEQYF. DNA of the CDR3: TGTGCCAGCAGGAGCCCAAGCGGATCCTACGAGCAGTACTTC.

The chain joins TRBV7-8 to TRBJ1-1, with D uncertain. In germline, CDR1 is SGHVS, CDR2 FQNEAQ. The CDR3 is 14 amino acids. The V end lost 1 base, the J end lost 5 bases, and 11 bases lay between the germline ends. The CDR3 coding sequence is TGTGCCAGCAGCTTAGAAGGTCGGGATACTGAAGCTTTCTTT. Residues: CASSLEGRDTEAFF.

The J gene is TRBJ2-7, the V gene TRBV6-2 or TRBV6-3, with a weak D call TRBD1 (5 bases). Per the germline V gene, CDR1 is MNHEY and CDR2 is SVGEGT. Trimming took off 3 bases at V and 2 bases at J, with 17 bases between the two ends. The CDR3 is 16 residues long. CDR3 region: CASSYGLRQGPYEQYF. The CDR3 DNA reads as TGTGCCAGCAGTTATGGCCTGAGGCAGGGCCCCTACGAGCAGTACTTC.

The chain couples TRBV24-1 to TRBJ1-5; 7 bases map to TRBD1. The CDR3 runs 14 residues. In germline, CDR1 is KGHDR, CDR2 SFDVKD. The V gene end was trimmed by 4 bases and the J gene end by 9 bases; junction bases not matched to a gene: 8. This chain's CDR3 is CATSDTQTGVPQHF. Written as DNA, the CDR3 is TGTGCCACCAGTGACACTCAAACAGGGGTGCCCCAGCATTTT.

The V and J genes are TRBV29-1 and TRBJ2-2, with 10 positions matching TRBD2. Germline values: CDR1 SQVTM, CDR2 ANQGSEA. With V trimmed by 0 bases and J by 0 bases, 10 bases remained unmatched. This CDR3 region has 19 residues. The CDR3 loop reads CSVEDFGVAGGPNTGELFF. CDR3 sequence (DNA): TGCAGCGTTGAAGATTTTGGGGTAGCGGGAGGCCCGAACACCGGGGAGCTGTTTTTT.

Of note for this clone: Additional DNA sequences in this sample encode the identical CDR3. The chain is built from TRBV7-3 and TRBJ1-2; the match to TRBD1 covers 8 bases. This CDR3 has 15 amino acids. Germline CDR1 is SGHTA and CDR2 is FQGTGA. The J segment lost 2 bases and the V segment lost 5 bases, leaving 7 bases of the junction unmatched. The CDR3 spells CASSPGQGANYGYTF. The CDR3 nucleotides read TGTGCCAGCAGCCCTGGACAGGGCGCGAACTATGGCTACACCTTC.

The rearrangement uses TRBV5-4 and TRBJ2-2; 7 positions agree with TRBD1. The junction had 4 bases not matched to a gene; V was cut back by 2 bases and J by 0 bases. This CDR3 region has 16 residues. Germline CDR1 SGHNT, CDR2 YYREEE (reference sequence). The CDR3 DNA sequence: TGTGCCAGCAGCTTTCACAGGGGCCCGAACACCGGGGAGCTGTTTTTT. Amino acids: CASSFHRGPNTGELFF.

V usage is TRBV27 and J usage is TRBJ2-5; 7 bases are a match to TRBD2. The CDR3 is 15 amino acids. The ends lost 3 bases at V and 1 base at J; junction bases unmatched: 5. Per the germline V gene, CDR1 is MNHEY and CDR2 is SMNVEV (reference sequence). CDR3 amino acids: CASSFLADFQETQYF. The CDR3 coding sequence is TGTGCCAGCAGTTTTCTAGCGGACTTCCAAGAGACCCAGTACTTC.

The chain links TRBV6-2 or TRBV6-3 to TRBJ1-2; no clear D gene. The V gene lost 2 bases and the J gene lost 7 bases, with 5 bases spanning the gap. This CDR3 is 11 amino acids long. Germline CDR1 reads MNHEY; CDR2 reads SVGEGT. The CDR3 is CASSYSPGYTF. CDR3 coding DNA: TGTGCCAGCAGTTACAGCCCTGGCTACACCTTC.

The rearrangement links TRBV9 to TRBJ2-3; D perhaps matches TRBD2 (5 bases). The V end was cut by 4 bases, the J end by 4 bases, with 19 bases between. CDR3 length: 16 amino acids. The germline CDR1 and CDR2 sequences are SGDLS and YYNGEE. The chain's CDR3 is CASSPEAAESADTQYF. CDR3 nucleotides: TGTGCCAGCAGCCCAGAGGCAGCGGAGAGCGCAGATACGCAGTATTTT.

V usage is TRBV7-2 and J usage is TRBJ2-7; 8 positions agree with TRBD1. Unmatched junction bases numbered 12, after V lost 5 bases and J lost 6 bases. CDR1 is SGHTA, CDR2 FQGNSA, per germline. The CDR3 totals 15 residues. In DNA form, the CDR3 reads TGTGCCAGCAGCGCAAGGGGACAGGCTCTAGGCGAGCAGTACTTC. Translation: CASSARGQALGEQYF.